This T cell receptor (beta chain) stems from a study of sequential checkpoint blockade in melanoma. Study details: Each arm's sequence ended with maintenance nivolumab.

Specified treatment: randomized to nivolumab then ipilimumab (arm A) or the reverse (arm B). No patient had prior DNA-damaging chemotherapy. TCRdb's table, derived via immunoSEQ multiplex PCR, lists solely in-frame clones and lacks some. The sample shows approximately 6,100 clones, around 59% of them seen only once. V gave up 8 bases and J gave up 7 bases, with 9 bases separating them. CDR3 size: 11 residues. In germline, CDR1 is MNHEY, CDR2 SMNVEV (reference sequence). The chain has TRBV27 and TRBJ2-1; D may be TRBD2 (6 bases). This clonotype was obtained from a human donor with melanoma. The material was CD8+ T cells sorted from blood (inferred from file names), obtained from a patient given nivolumab and ipilimumab in sequence. The CDR3 sequence is CASGRSNEQFF. The DNA for the CDR3 is TGTGCCAGCGGGAGGTCAAATGAGCAGTTCTTC.